The 9 T cell receptor beta chains presented below share a single source sample, sequenced in a study of cytomegalovirus exposure and HLA in healthy donors. The PCR contained 60 Vbeta and 13 Jbeta primers. Assay: immunoSEQ multiplex PCR; the TCRdb copy retains only in-frame clones and omits some. The sample has over 80,000 clones; approximately 70% are singletons. The sequenced sample consisted of PBMCs. Receptors originate from a man aged 40-49 years in good health and CMV-seronegative.

The V gene is TRBV5-1, the J gene TRBJ2-7; D may be TRBD2 (6 bases). Trimming left V 4 bases short and J 0 bases short, with 11 bases between. The CDR3 loop spans 14 amino acids. Germline CDR1 SGHRS, CDR2 YFSETQ. The CDR3 region has the DNA TGCGCCAGCAGCATCGTCGGGAGCTCCTACGAGCAGTACTTC. Its translation: CASSIVGSSYEQYF.

The count of this clone is one. The CDR3 coding sequence is TGTGCCAGCAGTTTAGCCGGGCGGGTTGGCTACACCTTC. Its translation is CASSLAGRVGYTF. J is TRBJ1-2 and V is TRBV27; D gene uncertain. The CDR3 covers 13 residues. Germline V CDR1 and CDR2: MNHEY, SMNVEV (reference sequence). Trimming shortened V by 2 bases and J by 7 bases, and 11 bases separated the two germline ends.

The V gene is TRBV28, the J gene TRBJ2-7, with 8 bases fitting TRBD2. Per germline, CDR1 MDHEN and CDR2 SYDVKM. J lost 0 bases, V lost 7 bases, and 5 bases had no gene match. This CDR3 comprises 14 residues. This chain's CDR3 is CASTLTSVSYEQYF. The CDR3 region has the DNA TGTGCCAGCACCCTGACTAGCGTCTCCTACGAGCAGTACTTC.

This clone occurred many times. J is TRBJ1-4 and V is TRBV28; D is perhaps TRBD1 (5 bases). V lost 6 bases to trimming and J lost 8 bases, with 13 bases between them. This CDR3 spans 13 amino acids. CDR1 and CDR2 from the germline V gene are MDHEN and SYDVKM. The CDR3 protein is CASSSGHEEKLFF. CDR3 nucleotides: TGTGCCAGCAGCTCCGGACACGAGGAAAAACTGTTTTTT.

This clone was observed a single time. V gene TRBV7-3 combines with J gene TRBJ2-7; 7 bases are a match to TRBD1. CDR1 is SGHTA, CDR2 FQGTGA, per germline. This CDR3 comprises 15 residues. J lost 0 bases, V lost 3 bases, and 5 bases had no gene match. The CDR3: CASSLSHRGSYEQYF. CDR3 DNA sequence: TGTGCCAGCAGCTTGTCGCACAGGGGCTCCTACGAGCAGTACTTC.

This clone appeared a few times. V gene TRBV11-2 combines with J gene TRBJ1-1, with D maybe TRBD1 (5 bases). The CDR3 contains 11 residues. Trimming cost V 6 bases and J 8 bases, with 10 bases left between them. Germline-derived CDR1 and CDR2 are SGHAT and FQNNGV. CDR3 nucleotides: TGTGCCAGCAGGCAGGGAAGGGAAGCTTTCTTT. As protein: CASRQGREAFF. Filled out from reference TRBV11-2 and TRBJ1-1, the complete variable domain reads EAGVAQSPRYKIIEKRQSVAFWCNPISGHATLYWYQQILGQGPKLLIQFQNNGVVDDSQLPKDRFSAERLKGVDSTLKIQPAKLEDSAVYLCASRQGREAFFGQGTRLTVV.

This chain links TRBV5-4 with TRBJ2-1; 9 nucleotides line up with TRBD1. The CDR3 contains 15 residues. With 3 bases clipped from V and 12 bases from J, the junction kept 13 bases outside the gene matches. Germline V gives CDR1 SGHNT, CDR2 YYREEE (reference sequence). The CDR3 is CASSSRDREVVGQFF. The CDR3 DNA is TGTGCCAGCAGCTCCCGGGACAGGGAGGTTGTAGGGCAGTTCTTC.

DNA of the CDR3: TGTGCCAGCAGCCCTAGGGGCCAGGATGGCTACACCTTC. This codes for CASSPRGQDGYTF. The chain employs TRBV7-9 and TRBJ1-2, with D perhaps TRBD1 (5 bases). CDR1 and CDR2 (germline): SEHNR, FQNEAQ (reference sequence). The CDR3 is made up of 13 amino acids. The V end lost 5 bases, the J end lost 6 bases, and 13 bases lay between the germline ends.

This clone appeared a single time. This chain connects TRBV30 to TRBJ2-7, with 8 bases that match TRBD1. The CDR3 runs 12 residues. Losses at the gene ends were 7 bases for V and 3 bases for J; bases not matched to a gene: 5. Germline V gives CDR1 GTSNPN, CDR2 SVGIG (reference sequence). The CDR3 reads CASYGQGYEQYF. The CDR3 DNA reads as TGTGCCTCCTATGGACAGGGCTACGAGCAGTACTTC.